These T cell receptor beta chains were read from a single sample in a study of blood T cell repertoires in COVID-19. The protocol was immunoSEQ multiplex PCR, while the TCRdb copy is restricted to in-frame clones and leaves out a portion. Of 150,000 to 200,000 clones listed, 86% are singletons. The sequencing sample was made of peripheral blood. The source is a man in his 70s with acute or convalescent COVID-19. Each CDR3 is given with its conserved first and last residue. D genes are given only for firm matches. The size field is filled for only some rows; it gives once, few, many or a size class.

clone size | J gene | V gene | D gene | CDR3 DNA | CDR3 protein
- | TRBJ2-5 | TRBV4-2 | TRBD2 | TGTGCCAGCAGCCCCCCAGGAGCGGGGGGATACCAAGAGACCCAGTACTTC | CASSPPGAGGYQETQYF
- | TRBJ2-5 | TRBV10-1 | TRBD1 | TGCGCCAGCAGTGGGGGCCGACAGGGAAGAGAGACCCAGTACTTC | CASSGGRQGRETQYF
- | TRBJ1-2 | TRBV27 | - | TGTGCCAGCAGTTCCCTTGGCAGGGGATATGGCTACACCTTC | CASSSLGRGYGYTF
- | TRBJ1-4 | TRBV6-1 | - | TGTGCCAGCAGTGAAGGTGCAGCTAATGAAAAACTGTTTTTT | CASSEGAANEKLFF
- | TRBJ2-1 | TRBV21-1 | - | TGTGCCAGCAGCCGAACGTATTACGAAGGGGAAAGCTCCTACAATGAGCAGTTCTTC | CASSRTYYEGESSYNEQFF
- | TRBJ1-2 | TRBV29-1 | - | TGCAGCGTTGAATGGGAGGGTTCTTACTATGGCTACACCTTC | CSVEWEGSYYGYTF
- | TRBJ1-1 | TRBV7-2 | - | TGTGCCAGCAGCACCGGGGTTACGGACACTGAAGCTTTCTTT | CASSTGVTDTEAFF
- | TRBJ2-3 | TRBV29-1 | - | TGCAGCGGGACTACAGATACGCAGTATTTT | CSGTTDTQYF
- | TRBJ2-1 | TRBV7-7 | - | TGTGCCAGCAGCCCAGTCTGGACTATTTACAATGAGCAGTTCTTC | CASSPVWTIYNEQFF
- | TRBJ2-3 | TRBV29-1 | TRBD2 | TGCAGCGTCCAACGACTAGCGGGGGATGCAGATACGCAGTATTTT | CSVQRLAGDADTQYF
- | TRBJ2-7 | TRBV7-2 | TRBD1 | TGTGCCAGCAGCCCTTGGGACAGGGATCCTTACGAGCAGTACTTC | CASSPWDRDPYEQYF
once | TRBJ1-5 | TRBV6-6 | - | TGTGCCAGCACCTTCGGGAGAGGAGGGGAGCCCCAGCATTTT | CASTFGRGGEPQHF
- | TRBJ2-7 | TRBV27 | TRBD2 | TGTGCCATAAGCCGCGGGGGAGGGTACGAGCAGTACTTC | CAISRGGGYEQYF
- | TRBJ1-1 | TRBV11-2 | - | TGTGCCAGCAGCTTAGTTGGGGGGTCGGGGAACACTGAAGCTTTCTTT | CASSLVGGSGNTEAFF
- | TRBJ1-5 | TRBV6-5 | TRBD1 | TGTGCCAGCAGTTACGTCCAGGGGGAGCCCCAGCATTTT | CASSYVQGEPQHF
- | TRBJ1-5 | TRBV19 | TRBD1 | TGTGCCACCACTACCGGACAGGGGGCAGAGCCCCAGCATTTT | CATTTGQGAEPQHF
once | TRBJ2-7 | TRBV28 | - | TGTGCCAGCAGTTCCCCGGCGGGGTCATCCTACGAGCAGTACTTC | CASSSPAGSSYEQYF
- | TRBJ2-1 | TRBV7-2 | - | TGTGCCAGCAGCTTAATTAGGCGGGGTGAGCAGTTCTTC | CASSLIRRGEQFF
- | TRBJ1-2 | TRBV7-2 | TRBD1 | TGTGCCAGCAGCACCCATGGGACAGGTGGCTCTACCTATGGCTACACCTTC | CASSTHGTGGSTYGYTF
once | TRBJ1-3 | TRBV2 | - | TGTGCCAGCAGTATTCGTGGAAACACCATATATTTT | CASSIRGNTIYF
- | TRBJ1-2 | TRBV28 | TRBD1 | TGTGCCAGCAGTTACGGACAGGGGGCCTATGGCTACACCTTC | CASSYGQGAYGYTF
- | TRBJ2-2 | TRBV7-9 | - | TGTGCCAGCAGCTTCGGTCTGGGCTCTACCGGGGAGCTGTTTTTT | CASSFGLGSTGELFF
- | TRBJ2-3 | TRBV27 | TRBD2 | TGTGCCAGCAGTTTCCTGACTAGCGGGTTTCCCACAGATACGCAGTATTTT | CASSFLTSGFPTDTQYF
- | TRBJ2-7 | TRBV24-1 | - | TGTGCCACCAGTGATCCAACTGAACCGAACGGCGAGCAGTACTTC | CATSDPTEPNGEQYF
- | TRBJ1-2 | TRBV21-1 | - | TGTGCCAGCAGCAAAGAGCCTCGGGGGGCGCGAGGCTACACCTTC | CASSKEPRGARGYTF
once | TRBJ1-2 | TRBV3-1/TRBV3-2 | - | TGTGCCAGCAGCCAGGGACACCCCCTCTATGGCTACACCTTC | CASSQGHPLYGYTF
- | TRBJ2-1 | TRBV9 | - | TGTGCCAGCAGCCTAGTGAGTCGTGAGCAGTTCTTC | CASSLVSREQFF
- | TRBJ2-3 | TRBV6-1 | TRBD1 | TGTGCCAGCAGTGGTGCTGGACAGGGGAGCACAGATACGCAGTATTTT | CASSGAGQGSTDTQYF
- | TRBJ2-5 | TRBV28 | - | TGTGCCAGCTCATTGGGGGGGCGGCAAGAGACCCAGTACTTC | CASSLGGRQETQYF
- | TRBJ1-5 | TRBV28 | - | TGTGCCAGCAGTCGGGAGCCTCGACCCAATCAGCCCCAGCATTTT | CASSREPRPNQPQHF
- | TRBJ1-1 | TRBV15 | - | TGTGCCACCAGCAGAAACATGAACACTGAAGCTTTCTTT | CATSRNMNTEAFF
- | TRBJ2-3 | TRBV9 | - | TGTGCCAGCAGCACCCGGGAGTTGGCAGATACGCAGTATTTT | CASSTRELADTQYF
- | TRBJ2-7 | TRBV18 | TRBD1 | TGTGCCAGCTCCCACAGGGACAGGGGCTCCTACGAGCAGTACTTC | CASSHRDRGSYEQYF
once | TRBJ1-2 | TRBV29-1 | - | TGCAGTGGTGGGGGGGATTCGGGCTACACCTTC | CSGGGDSGYTF
- | TRBJ1-1 | TRBV19 | - | TGTGCCAGTAGAGACTGGTCCATCAACACTGAAGCTTTCTTT | CASRDWSINTEAFF
- | TRBJ2-7 | TRBV7-6 | TRBD1 | TGTGCCAGCAGCAAGGACAGGCCCTACGAGCAGTACTTC | CASSKDRPYEQYF
few | TRBJ1-3 | TRBV5-1 | - | TGCGCCAGCAGCTTCGGGAGCTCTGGAAACACCATATATTTT | CASSFGSSGNTIYF
- | TRBJ1-6 | TRBV11-3 | TRBD1 | TGTGCCAGCAGCTGGGACAGGGATTCACCCCTCCACTTT | CASSWDRDSPLHF